These 5 T cell receptor beta chains share one sample of origin, sequenced in a study of CD8+ T cells in alopecia areata. RNA was extracted and reverse transcribed into cDNA as the sequencing template. Here immunoSEQ multiplex PCR was the method, and the copy in TCRdb shows in-frame clones only, minus some. Of over 95,000 clones in the sample, roughly two fifths were seen once. Sequencing input: CD4+ T cells sorted from blood. The receptors derive from a human donor with alopecia areata.

This chain's CDR3 is CASSDIGTGGGEQYF. The CDR3 nucleotides read TGTGCCAGCAGTGATATTGGGACAGGGGGCGGCGAGCAGTACTTC. The gene calls are TRBV2 and TRBJ2-7, with 12 bases fitting TRBD1. CDR1 and CDR2 from the germline V gene are SNHLY and FYNNEI. The V and J ends lost 3 bases and 6 bases, in that order; junction bases with no gene match: 6. CDR3 length: 15 residues.

V and J are TRBV4-1 and TRBJ2-2, with TRBD1 as a possible D gene (6 bases). The germline V and J ends were trimmed by 1 base and 5 bases, with 17 bases remaining between them. This CDR3 comprises 17 residues. Per the germline V gene, CDR1 is MGHRA and CDR2 is YSYEKL. The CDR3 coding sequence is TGCGCCAGCAGCCAAGGTCCGGGCAGGGGAAAAACCGGGGAGCTGTTTTTT. This sequence encodes CASSQGPGRGKTGELFF.

With regard to this clone: It may be a read error: a sequence one base away is much more abundant. The same CDR3 can be traced to other DNA sequences in this sample. The V call is TRBV9, the J call TRBJ2-3; D unclear. The germline CDR1 and CDR2 sequences are SGDLS and YYNGEE. This CDR3 is 12 amino acids long. V lost 3 bases to trimming and J lost 2 bases, with 4 bases between them. CDR3 sequence: CASSGTTDTQYF. CDR3 DNA sequence: TGTGCCAGCAGCGGGACCACAGATACGCAGTATTTT.

The CDR3 DNA is TGTGCCAGCAGCCCGGCTAGCGGACAAGAGACCCAGTACTTC. It specifies CASSPASGQETQYF. The chain joins TRBV5-4 to TRBJ2-5; 7 positions agree with TRBD2. Germline CDR1 is SGHNT and CDR2 is YYREEE (reference sequence). V was pared by 4 bases and J by 2 bases, with 5 bases of the junction left unmatched. CDR3 length: 14 amino acids.

The table lists this clone with a few counts. The chain employs TRBV19 and TRBJ1-6, with D possibly matching TRBD1 (6 bases). This CDR3 has 16 residues. The germline gives CDR1 LNHDA, CDR2 SQIVND (reference sequence). V was pared by 4 bases and J by 7 bases, with 17 bases between. CDR3 sequence reads: CASSKATGLENSPLHF. The CDR3 DNA reads as TGTGCCAGTAGTAAAGCCACAGGGCTCGAAAATTCACCCCTCCACTTT.